This TCR beta chain originates from a study of blood T cell repertoires in COVID-19. Study background: The origin of the acute and convalescent COVID-19 samples was the United States, Italy and Spain. T cells, B-cell-depleted T cells, or PBMCs supplied cDNA or gDNA.

Original methodology: The authors estimated nucleated cell counts from reference gene primer amplification. Profiled with immunoSEQ multiplex PCR; TCRdb holds only in-frame clones, not every one. V and J calls and clone size come straight from that table; D and trimming were deduced from the DNA. The table includes tens of thousands of clones, approximately 90% detected once. CDR1 is MNHEY and CDR2 is SMNVEV in the germline V gene (reference sequence). There are 13 residues in the CDR3. The V end lost 5 bases, the J end lost 7 bases, and 12 bases lay between the germline ends. This sequence was found in a human donor in a cohort sampled during active COVID-19. The chain carries TRBV27 and TRBJ2-1; D is uncertain. The sample taken for sequencing was peripheral blood. DNA for the CDR3: TGTGCCAGCAGTCCTAGAGGAAGAAATGAGCAGTTCTTC. Protein: CASSPRGRNEQFF.